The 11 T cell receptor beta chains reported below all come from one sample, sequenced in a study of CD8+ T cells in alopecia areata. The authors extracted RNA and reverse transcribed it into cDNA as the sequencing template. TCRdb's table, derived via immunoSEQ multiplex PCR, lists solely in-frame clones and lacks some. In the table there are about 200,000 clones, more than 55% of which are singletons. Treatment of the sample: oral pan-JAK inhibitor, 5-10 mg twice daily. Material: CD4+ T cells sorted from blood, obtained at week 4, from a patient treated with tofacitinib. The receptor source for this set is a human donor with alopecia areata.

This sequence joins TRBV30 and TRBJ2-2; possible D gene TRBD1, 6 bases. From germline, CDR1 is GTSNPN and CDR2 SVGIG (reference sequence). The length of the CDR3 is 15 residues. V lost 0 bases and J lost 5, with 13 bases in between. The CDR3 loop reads CAWSVFEGVTGELFF. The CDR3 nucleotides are TGTGCCTGGAGTGTATTTGAGGGGGTGACCGGGGAGCTGTTTTTT.

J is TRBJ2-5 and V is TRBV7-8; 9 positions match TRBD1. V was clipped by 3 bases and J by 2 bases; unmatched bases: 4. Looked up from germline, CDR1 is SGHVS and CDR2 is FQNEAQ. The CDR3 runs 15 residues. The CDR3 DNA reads TGTGCCAGCAGCTTCGGCGGACAGGGGCAAGAGACCCAGTACTTC. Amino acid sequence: CASSFGGQGQETQYF.

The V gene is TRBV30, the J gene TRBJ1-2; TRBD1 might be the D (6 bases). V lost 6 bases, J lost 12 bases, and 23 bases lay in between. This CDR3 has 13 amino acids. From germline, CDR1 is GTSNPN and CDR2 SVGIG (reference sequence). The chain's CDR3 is CACTSGTTPSNTF. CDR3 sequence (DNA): TGTGCCTGCACTTCCGGGACAACCCCGAGCAACACCTTC.

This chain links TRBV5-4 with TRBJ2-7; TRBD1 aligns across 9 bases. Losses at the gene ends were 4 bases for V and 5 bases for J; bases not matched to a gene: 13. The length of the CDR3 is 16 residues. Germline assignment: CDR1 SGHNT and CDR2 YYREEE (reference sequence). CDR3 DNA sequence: TGTGCCAGCAGCCTACTATTCGGGACAGGGTTCGACGAGCAGTACTTC. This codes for CASSLLFGTGFDEQYF.

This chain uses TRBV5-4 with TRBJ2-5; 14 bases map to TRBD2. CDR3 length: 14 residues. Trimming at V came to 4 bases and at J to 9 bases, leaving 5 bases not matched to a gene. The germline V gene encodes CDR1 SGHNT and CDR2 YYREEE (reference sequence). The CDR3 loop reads CASSTGLAGASQYF. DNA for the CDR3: TGTGCCAGCAGCACGGGACTAGCGGGGGCCTCCCAGTACTTC.

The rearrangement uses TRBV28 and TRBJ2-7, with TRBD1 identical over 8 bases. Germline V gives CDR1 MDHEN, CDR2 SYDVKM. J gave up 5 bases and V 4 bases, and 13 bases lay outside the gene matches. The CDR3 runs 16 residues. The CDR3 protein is CASSSRTGWTPNEQYF. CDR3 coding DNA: TGTGCCAGCAGTTCAAGGACAGGGTGGACCCCGAACGAGCAGTACTTC.

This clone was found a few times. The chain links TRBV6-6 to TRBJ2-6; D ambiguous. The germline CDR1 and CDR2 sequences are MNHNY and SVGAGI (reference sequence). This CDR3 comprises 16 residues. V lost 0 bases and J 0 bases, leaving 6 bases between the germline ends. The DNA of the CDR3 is TGTGCCAGCAGTTACTCGGCAGGCTCTGGGGCCAACGTCCTGACTTTC. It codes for CASSYSAGSGANVLTF.

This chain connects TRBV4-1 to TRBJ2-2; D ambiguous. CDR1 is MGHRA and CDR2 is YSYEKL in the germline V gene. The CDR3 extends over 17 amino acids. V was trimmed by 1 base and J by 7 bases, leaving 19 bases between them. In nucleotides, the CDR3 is TGCGCCAGCAGCCAAGTCGATATGGGGTTTTCCAACGGGGAGCTGTTTTTT. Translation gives CASSQVDMGFSNGELFF.

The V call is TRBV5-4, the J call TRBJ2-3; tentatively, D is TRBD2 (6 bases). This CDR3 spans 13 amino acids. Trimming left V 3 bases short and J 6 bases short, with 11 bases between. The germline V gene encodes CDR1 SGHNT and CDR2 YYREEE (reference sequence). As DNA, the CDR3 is TGTGCCAGCAGCTCAAGGGCGGGGGATACGCAGTATTTT. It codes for CASSSRAGDTQYF.

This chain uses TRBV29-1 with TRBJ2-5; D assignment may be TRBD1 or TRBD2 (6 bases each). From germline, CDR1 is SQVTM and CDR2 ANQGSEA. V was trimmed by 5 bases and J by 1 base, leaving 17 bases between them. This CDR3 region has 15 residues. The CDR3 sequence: CSVLTAGGPQETQYF. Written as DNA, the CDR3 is TGCAGCGTTCTGACGGCCGGGGGCCCCCAAGAGACCCAGTACTTC.

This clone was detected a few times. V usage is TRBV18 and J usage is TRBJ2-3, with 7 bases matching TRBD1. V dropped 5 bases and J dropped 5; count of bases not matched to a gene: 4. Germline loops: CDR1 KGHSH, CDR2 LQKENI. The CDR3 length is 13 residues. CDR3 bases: TGTGCCAGCTCAGGAACAGGGGAAGATACGCAGTATTTT. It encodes CASSGTGEDTQYF.